A single sample is the source of the 5 T cell receptor beta chains below, sequenced in a study of T cell repertoires in cytomegalovirus infection (dated by TCRdb to between 2018 and 2020). Sequenced on an Illumina HiSeq 1500. TCRdb cleaned the public reads at Q25 with fastp, built clones with MiXCR and kept in-frame beta chains. Duplicate CDR3 protein sequences are folded into a single record with the most common DNA and genes. This sample comprises some 230,000 distinct CDR3 sequences, roughly 20% of them detected only once. 18% of the sample goes to the ten largest clones. The specimen sequenced was CD8+ T cells from PBMCs. The receptors originated from a human donor in good health (CMV status not recorded). Some clones in this sample may be carry-over from other donors' samples.

This chain uses TRBV7-2 with TRBJ2-7; the match to TRBD2 covers 8 bases. This CDR3 is built from 14 residues. Per germline, CDR1 SGHTA and CDR2 FQGNSA. V lost 3 bases to trimming and J lost 2 bases; unmatched junction nucleotides: 3. CDR3 loop: CASSFQRGPYEQYF. The CDR3, as DNA: TGTGCCAGCAGCTTCCAGCGGGGGCCCTACGAGCAGTACTTC. Full variable domain (rest looked up from reference TRBV7-2 and TRBJ2-7): GAGVSQSPSNKVTEKGKDVELRCDPISGHTALYWYRQSLGQGLEFLIYFQGNSAPDKSGLPSDRFSAERTGGSVSTLTIQRTQQEDSAVYLCASSFQRGPYEQYFGPGTRLTVT.

This clonotype was seen more than once but under ten times. The chain links TRBV4-1 to TRBJ2-1, with a possible D match to TRBD2 (5 bases). The germline V and J ends were trimmed by 3 bases and 7 bases, with 10 bases remaining between them. CDR1 is MGHRA and CDR2 is YSYEKL in the germline V gene. This CDR3 spans 13 amino acids. CDR3 nucleotide sequence: TGCGCCAGCAGCCATGCCCGGGGTAATGAGCAGTTCTTC. Translated: CASSHARGNEQFF.

This clonotype was seen at least ten times. The chain links TRBV7-6 to TRBJ1-6; a weak D match, TRBD1 (6 bases). Deletions cut 5 bases from V and 0 bases from J, with 17 bases between. Looked up from germline, CDR1 is SGHVS and CDR2 is FNYEAQ. The CDR3 has 18 residues. DNA for the CDR3: TGTGCCAGCAGCCGAGGTTCAGGGGACCCCTCCTATAATTCACCCCTCCACTTT. It specifies CASSRGSGDPSYNSPLHF.

In its sample, this clonotype was seen a few times. The V call is TRBV4-1, the J call TRBJ2-7, with 9 bases lining up with TRBD2. Germline V lookup: CDR1 MGHRA, CDR2 YSYEKL. The V gene end was trimmed by 1 base and the J gene end by 0 bases; junction bases not matched to a gene: 4. This CDR3 comprises 16 residues. The CDR3 sequence is CASSQALAGSSYEQYF. DNA of the CDR3: TGCGCCAGCAGCCAAGCCCTAGCGGGGTCCTCCTACGAGCAGTACTTC.

This clonotype was recorded at least ten times. A read error may produce the germline difference seen at one junction end. V gene TRBV7-2 combines with J gene TRBJ1-2; 7 bases align to TRBD1. The CDR3 consists of 15 residues. The V gene's germline CDR1 is SGHTA and CDR2 FQGNSA. The CDR3 DNA sequence: TGTGCCAACAGCTTCTGGACAGGAGTGGGCTATGGCTACACCTTC. This sequence encodes CANSFWTGVGYGYTF.